The 3 T cell receptor beta chains in this list originate from one sample, sequenced in a study of blood T cell repertoires in COVID-19 (dated by TCRdb to 2020 to 2021). Library generation was performed with the immunoSEQ multiplex PCR assay. TCRdb stores this immuneACCESS table with in-frame sequences only. Part of the clones is absent; in the studies checked, under half of the shortfall reflects unresolved V genes, and no reason is known for the rest. The sample table holds 300,000 or so clones, of which around 82% were seen once. Approximately 1.2% of the sample goes to the ten largest clones. Sequencing was done on a sample of peripheral blood. These receptors originate from a woman aged 45-59 years with acute or convalescent COVID-19.

The rearrangement uses TRBV24-1 and TRBJ2-1, with TRBD1 identical over 9 bases. This CDR3 region has 16 residues. Trimming at V came to 4 bases and at J to 6 bases, leaving 9 bases not matched to a gene. CDR1 is KGHDR, CDR2 SFDVKD, per germline. The CDR3 DNA is TGTGCCACCAGTGAGCCGACAGGGGGGTCTCTCAATGAGCAGTTCTTC. It yields the protein CATSEPTGGSLNEQFF.

The rearrangement uses TRBV7-9 and TRBJ1-2; 11 bases match TRBD1. CDR1 SEHNR and CDR2 FQNEAQ come from the germline V gene (reference sequence). Losses at the gene ends were 5 bases for V and 5 bases for J; bases not matched to a gene: 4. The CDR3 sequence is 14 residues long. CDR3 loop: CASSTGQGAYGYTF. The CDR3 region has the DNA TGTGCCAGCAGCACCGGACAGGGGGCGTATGGCTACACCTTC. The whole variable domain, remainder taken from reference TRBV7-9 and TRBJ1-2, is DTGVSQNPRHKITKRGQNVTFRCDPISEHNRLYWYRQTLGQGPEFLTYFQNEAQLEKSRLLSDRFSAERPKGSFSTLEIQRTEQGDSAMYLCASSTGQGAYGYTFGSGTRLTVV.

The chain combines TRBV3-1 (or the pseudogene TRBV3-2) with TRBJ2-1; 10 bases line up with TRBD2. The CDR3 sequence is 15 residues long. Trimming cost V 6 bases and J 5 bases; bases outside gene matches: 7. Germline V gene lookup returns CDR1 LGHDT and CDR2 YNNKEL (reference sequence). The CDR3 loop reads CASRKGTSVNNEQFF. The CDR3 bases are TGTGCCAGCAGAAAAGGGACTAGCGTTAACAATGAGCAGTTCTTC.